One T cell receptor (beta chain) is described in this entry. Its target is not known. Clones were sequenced by immunoSEQ multiplex PCR, and TCRdb holds only the in-frame ones, with some missing. The sample yields 140,000 or so clones, approximately 86% seen once. The source of the sample is a study of T cell responses to AZD1222 COVID-19 vaccine. Study-level results: With dominance at 160-218 and 743-854, vaccine-associated CD4 TCRs spanned spike. Two AZD1222 administrations were followed by greater Spike-specific TCR breadth and depth. Unmutated variant regions reportedly attract nearly half of all spike-specific TCRs. Donor demographics were predominantly white British with a female majority; clonal diversity may be underestimated.

Sample: peripheral blood, taken 28 days after the second dose of the MenACWY control vaccine. The clonotype originates from an adult who received the MenACWY meningococcal vaccine as a control.

CDR3 coding DNA: TGTGCCAGCTCAAGGACAGCACAGGGCACAGATACGCAGTATTTT. Amino acids: CASSRTAQGTDTQYF. V gene TRBV18 combines with J gene TRBJ2-3; a weak D match, TRBD1 (6 bases). This CDR3 has 15 amino acids. The V and J ends lost 5 bases and 1 base respectively, with 13 bases between them. Germline lookup yields CDR1 KGHSH and CDR2 LQKENI.